This entry lists 20 T cell receptor beta chains sequenced from one sample in a study of blood T cell repertoires in COVID-19. Method: immunoSEQ multiplex PCR; TCRdb's copy keeps in-frame clones and lacks some. The top ten clones hold roughly 2.7% of a sample with 200,000 to 250,000 clones, around four fifths of them seen once. The sequencing sample was made of peripheral blood. All receptors come from an older woman with active or convalescent COVID-19.

The chain employs TRBV6-5 and TRBJ2-5; 8 bases are a match to TRBD1. From germline, CDR1 is MNHEY and CDR2 SVGAGI. The CDR3 spans 15 residues. J was trimmed by 2 bases and V by 5 bases; bases with no gene match: 7. CDR3 nucleotide sequence: TGTGCCAGCAGTACCGGACAGGGCCCACAAGAGACCCAGTACTTC. Residues: CASSTGQGPQETQYF.

The J gene is TRBJ2-2, the V gene TRBV10-1; possible D gene TRBD1, 5 bases. Germline V lookup: CDR1 WNHNN, CDR2 SYGVQD (reference sequence). The germline V and J ends were trimmed by 3 bases and 6 bases, with 8 bases remaining between them. The CDR3 totals 13 residues. CDR3 in DNA: TGCGCCAGCAGTGACAGGGTCTCCGGGGAGCTGTTTTTT. Encoded protein: CASSDRVSGELFF.

V gene TRBV19 combines with J gene TRBJ2-7, with 8 bases matching TRBD2. Germline V gene sequence: CDR1 LNHDA, CDR2 SQIVND (reference sequence). The CDR3 is 15 amino acids. The V gene end was trimmed by 3 bases and the J gene end by 4 bases; junction bases not matched to a gene: 8. CDR3 protein: CASSIRAGGNYEQYF. The CDR3 bases are TGTGCCAGTAGTATTAGGGCGGGGGGAAATTACGAGCAGTACTTC.

The CDR3 spells CASGAANRGQSSPLHF. In DNA, the CDR3 is TGTGCTAGTGGAGCGGCGAACAGGGGGCAGAGTTCACCCCTCCACTTT. The V gene is TRBV12-5, the J gene TRBJ1-6; 9 positions match TRBD1. The CDR3 totals 16 residues. With 6 bases clipped from V and 9 bases from J, the junction kept 12 bases outside the gene matches. Germline V CDR1 and CDR2: LGHNT, FRNRAP.

The V and J genes are TRBV28 and TRBJ2-2, with 11 bases that match TRBD2. The junction had 10 bases not matched to a gene; V was cut back by 2 bases and J by 5 bases. This CDR3 contains 18 residues. Germline V CDR1 and CDR2: MDHEN, SYDVKM. The CDR3 sequence: CASSLVLAGGKGTGELFF. In DNA, the CDR3 is TGTGCCAGCAGTTTAGTCCTAGCGGGAGGAAAAGGAACCGGGGAGCTGTTTTTT. The entire variable domain, with the rest obtained from reference TRBV28 and TRBJ2-2, is as follows: DVKVTQSSRYLVKRTGEKVFLECVQDMDHENMFWYRQDPGLGLRLIYFSYDVKMKEKGDIPEGYSVSREKKERFSLILESASTNQTSMYLCASSLVLAGGKGTGELFFGEGSRLTVL.

The chain has TRBV12-3 or TRBV12-4 and TRBJ1-5; D may be TRBD1 (5 bases). Trimming took off 1 base at V and 6 bases at J, with 7 bases between the two ends. The CDR3 runs to 13 residues. DNA for the CDR3: TGTGCCAGCAGTTTAGGGGGACTTCAGCCCCAGCATTTT. It codes for CASSLGGLQPQHF.

The chain carries TRBV12-3 or TRBV12-4 and TRBJ1-6, with no clear D. Trimming removed 7 bases at V and 10 bases at J, with 11 bases between. The CDR3 runs 12 residues. The CDR3 loop is CASKREGSPLHF. In nucleotides, the CDR3 is TGTGCCAGCAAGAGGGAGGGCTCACCCCTCCACTTT.

The chain couples TRBV28 to TRBJ2-3, with 7 bases fitting TRBD1. CDR3 length: 16 residues. Germline values: CDR1 MDHEN, CDR2 SYDVKM. The J segment lost 2 bases and the V segment lost 4 bases, leaving 9 bases of the junction unmatched. The CDR3 here is CASSWGAQGVTDTQYF. CDR3 in DNA: TGTGCCAGCAGTTGGGGAGCGCAGGGGGTCACAGATACGCAGTATTTT.

This rearrangement joins TRBV14 to TRBJ2-1; D is perhaps TRBD2 (5 bases). Trimming removed 8 bases from V and 8 bases from J, with 10 bases in between. The CDR3 runs to 11 residues. Germline lookup yields CDR1 SGHDN and CDR2 FVKESK. Here the CDR3 DNA reads TGTGCCAGCGGGAGTGGGGATGAGCAGTTCTTC. This gives the protein CASGSGDEQFF.

The CDR3 DNA reads TGTGCCAGTAGCACTACAGGCCCCGGACTAGCGGGGGGCCTCTGGGAGCAGTACTTC. Amino acids: CASSTTGPGLAGGLWEQYF. The chain joins TRBV19 to TRBJ2-7, with TRBD2 matching 14 bases. Per germline, CDR1 LNHDA and CDR2 SQIVND (reference sequence). With V trimmed by 6 bases and J by 7 bases, 20 bases remained unmatched. The CDR3 is 19 amino acids.

V is TRBV4-2 and J is TRBJ2-5; TRBD2 agrees at 9 bases. J gave up 4 bases and V 4 bases, and 10 bases lay outside the gene matches. CDR1 is LGHNA, CDR2 YNFKEQ, per germline. The CDR3 totals 16 residues. The CDR3 DNA follows: TGTGCCAGCAGCCCATTAGCGGGAGCCATCCCAGAGACCCAGTACTTC. This translates into CASSPLAGAIPETQYF.

This clone was seen more than once but under ten times. V and J are TRBV10-1 and TRBJ2-1, with 8 bases lining up with TRBD2. There are 15 residues in the CDR3. Germline V gene lookup returns CDR1 WNHNN and CDR2 SYGVQD (reference sequence). The V segment lost 4 bases and the J segment 7 bases; nucleotides outside the gene matches: 9. The CDR3 reads CASSGLAGRRNEQFF. The CDR3 bases are TGCGCCAGCAGTGGGCTAGCGGGCCGGAGAAATGAGCAGTTCTTC.

J is TRBJ1-1 and V is TRBV18, with a possible D match to TRBD1 (5 bases). Trimming took 3 bases from V and 3 from J, leaving 14 bases between them. The CDR3 spans 15 residues. The V gene's germline CDR1 is KGHSH and CDR2 LQKENI. This CDR3 reads CASSPQGMRYTEAFF. The DNA of the CDR3 is TGTGCCAGCTCACCTCAGGGAATGAGGTACACTGAAGCTTTCTTT.

The V gene is TRBV11-3, the J gene TRBJ2-5; 11 bases match TRBD1. With 4 bases clipped from V and 2 bases from J, the junction kept 6 bases outside the gene matches. The CDR3 has 16 residues. The V gene's germline CDR1 is SGHNT and CDR2 YENEEA. CDR3 in DNA: TGTGCCAGCAGCTCTGGGACAGGGGGAGGGCAAGAGACCCAGTACTTC. This sequence encodes CASSSGTGGGQETQYF.

The J gene is TRBJ1-3, the V gene TRBV5-1, with TRBD1 identical over 8 bases. The germline V gene encodes CDR1 SGHRS and CDR2 YFSETQ. The J segment lost 0 bases and the V segment lost 0 bases, leaving 2 bases of the junction unmatched. The CDR3 totals 16 residues. CDR3 sequence (DNA): TGCGCCAGCAGCTTGGGGACAGGGCGCTCTGGAAACACCATATATTTT. Amino acids: CASSLGTGRSGNTIYF. The variable domain in full, with the rest retrieved from reference TRBV5-1 and TRBJ1-3, is KAGVTQTPRYLIKTRGQQVTLSCSPISGHRSVSWYQQTPGQGLQFLFEYFSETQRNKGNFPGRFSGRQFSNSRSEMNVSTLELGDSALYLCASSLGTGRSGNTIYFGEGSWLTVV.

This rearrangement joins TRBV4-1 to TRBJ2-3; possibly TRBD1 for D (6 bases). V was cut by 4 bases and J by 2 bases, with 19 bases left in between. Germline V lookup: CDR1 MGHRA, CDR2 YSYEKL. This CDR3 contains 17 residues. The CDR3 sequence is CASSLDWTEVTTDTQYF. The CDR3, as DNA: TGCGCCAGCAGCCTCGATTGGACAGAGGTCACCACAGATACGCAGTATTTT.

The chain uses TRBV3-1 (or the pseudogene TRBV3-2) and TRBJ2-5; D gene uncertain. The CDR3 contains 15 residues. V dropped 1 base and J dropped 5 bases, with 14 bases sitting between them. CDR1 is LGHDT and CDR2 is YNNKEL in the germline V gene (reference sequence). CDR3 coding DNA: TGTGCCAGCAGCCAAGCCCAGCCGGAGTGGGAGACCCAGTACTTC. It encodes CASSQAQPEWETQYF.

The gene calls are TRBV6-1 and TRBJ2-4; D unresolved. The CDR3 has 16 residues. Per germline, CDR1 MNHNS and CDR2 SASEGT. V lost 3 bases and J 4 bases, leaving 16 bases between the germline ends. In nucleotides, the CDR3 is TGTGCCAGCAGTGAGTCTGGCGGATTGGCAAAAAACATTCAGTACTTC. Protein: CASSESGGLAKNIQYF.

The chain employs TRBV11-3 and TRBJ2-7; 8 bases agree with TRBD2. This CDR3 spans 16 amino acids. Germline values: CDR1 SGHNT, CDR2 YENEEA. V gave up 1 base and J gave up 0 bases; unmatched junction bases: 5. The CDR3 spells CASSLGSGAYSYEQYF. For the CDR3, the DNA is TGTGCCAGCAGCTTAGGTAGCGGGGCCTACTCCTACGAGCAGTACTTC.

The V and J genes are TRBV19 and TRBJ2-1; D not resolved. The germline V gene has CDR1 LNHDA and CDR2 SQIVND (reference sequence). The V and J ends lost 6 bases and 6 bases respectively, with 18 bases between them. This CDR3 is 15 amino acids long. The CDR3 region is CASSPVGYRGNEQFF. In DNA, the CDR3 is TGTGCCAGTAGCCCGGTTGGATATCGAGGCAATGAGCAGTTCTTC.